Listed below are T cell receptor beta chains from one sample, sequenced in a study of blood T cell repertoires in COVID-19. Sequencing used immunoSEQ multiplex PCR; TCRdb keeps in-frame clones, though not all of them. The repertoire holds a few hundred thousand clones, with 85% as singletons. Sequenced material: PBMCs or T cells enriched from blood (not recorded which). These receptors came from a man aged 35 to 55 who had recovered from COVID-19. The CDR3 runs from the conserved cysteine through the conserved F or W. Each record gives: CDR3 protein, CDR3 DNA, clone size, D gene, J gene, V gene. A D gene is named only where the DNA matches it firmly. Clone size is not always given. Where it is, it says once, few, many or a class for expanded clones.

CASSQVGSGEHGYTF	TGCGCCAGCAGCCAAGTTGGGTCCGGGGAGCATGGCTACACCTTC	.	.	TRBJ1-2	TRBV4-1
CASISGSSNQPQHF	TGTGCCAGCATCTCGGGATCTAGCAATCAGCCCCAGCATTTT	.	.	TRBJ1-5	TRBV3-1/TRBV3-2
CASSFVSSSNQPQHF	TGTGCCAGCAGCTTTGTCTCCTCTAGCAATCAGCCCCAGCATTTT	.	.	TRBJ1-5	TRBV7-9
CASSYNGMNTEAFF	TGTGCCAGCAGTTACAACGGTATGAACACTGAAGCTTTCTTT	.	.	TRBJ1-1	TRBV6-5
CSASDIGGADTQYF	TGCAGTGCTAGTGATATAGGGGGAGCGGATACGCAGTATTTT	.	.	TRBJ2-3	TRBV20-1
CAWILGQGVVYGYTF	TGTGCCTGGATCCTGGGACAGGGAGTCGTCTATGGCTACACCTTC	few	TRBD1	TRBJ1-2	TRBV30
CASSPPTDYGYTF	TGTGCCAGCAGCCCGCCGACTGACTATGGCTACACCTTC	.	.	TRBJ1-2	TRBV13
CASSPTQGELFF	TGTGCCAGCAGCCCGACACAGGGGGAGCTGTTTTTT	.	.	TRBJ2-2	TRBV7-9
CASSLVGRGPDEQYF	TGCGCCAGCAGCTTGGTGGGCAGGGGGCCGGACGAGCAGTACTTC	.	TRBD1	TRBJ2-7	TRBV5-1
CASSLAAGSYNEQFF	TGCGCCAGCAGCTTGGCGGCGGGGAGCTACAATGAGCAGTTCTTC	once	.	TRBJ2-1	TRBV5-1
CAWSDPQRTGELFF	TGTGCCTGGAGTGACCCCCAGCGGACCGGGGAGCTGTTTTTT	few	.	TRBJ2-2	TRBV30
CASSFGGPGNTIYF	TGTGCCAGCAGCTTCGGGGGACCGGGAAACACCATATATTTT	.	.	TRBJ1-3	TRBV5-8
CASRDSSTDTQYF	TGTGCCAGTCGGGACAGCAGCACAGATACGCAGTATTTT	.	TRBD1	TRBJ2-3	TRBV28
CASSQDPATYEQYF	TGTGCCAGCAGCCAAGACCCTGCTACCTACGAGCAGTACTTC	.	.	TRBJ2-7	TRBV3-1/TRBV3-2
CASSQGLAVSYEQYF	TGCGCCAGCAGCCAAGGACTAGCGGTTAGCTACGAGCAGTACTTC	.	TRBD2	TRBJ2-7	TRBV4-1
CASSLSLAGAYEQYF	TGTGCCAGCAGTTTATCGTTAGCGGGAGCCTACGAGCAGTACTTC	.	TRBD2	TRBJ2-7	TRBV27
CASSSGLSGSTEAFF	TGTGCCAGCAGCTCAGGACTCTCCGGTTCGACTGAAGCTTTCTTT	few	.	TRBJ1-1	TRBV5-4
CASSLLYRSSGANVLTF	TGTGCCAGCAGTTTACTTTACAGAAGCTCTGGGGCCAACGTCCTGACTTTC	.	.	TRBJ2-6	TRBV27
CASSSPGQTFGGYTF	TGTGCCAGTAGTTCACCGGGACAGACCTTTGGAGGCTACACCTTC	.	TRBD1	TRBJ1-2	TRBV19
CASSSIFGTDRVAGWEQYF	TGTGCCAGCAGTTCAATATTTGGGACTGACAGGGTCGCGGGGTGGGAGCAGTACTTC	few	.	TRBJ2-7	TRBV28
CASSRGRGITEAFF	TGTGCCAGCAGTCGGGGAAGGGGGATCACTGAAGCTTTCTTT	.	.	TRBJ1-1	TRBV5-8
CASSVTSGRNEQFF	TGTGCCAGCAGCGTGACTAGCGGGAGGAATGAGCAGTTCTTC	.	TRBD2	TRBJ2-1	TRBV3-1/TRBV3-2
CASPDRAGGPLKGSSYNEQFF	TGTGCCAGCCCTGACCGGGCGGGAGGGCCCCTCAAAGGTAGCTCCTACAATGAGCAGTTCTTC	.	.	TRBJ2-1	TRBV21-1
CASSLGGNNYEQYF	TGTGCCAGCAGCTTAGGCGGGAATAACTACGAGCAGTACTTC	.	.	TRBJ2-7	TRBV11-2
CASSQYTGPGWKDEQFF	TGTGCCAGCAGCCAATATACAGGCCCAGGTTGGAAGGATGAGCAGTTCTTC	once	.	TRBJ2-1	TRBV3-1/TRBV3-2
CASSWGQINEKLFF	TGTGCCAGCAGCTGGGGACAGATTAATGAAAAACTGTTTTTT	.	TRBD1	TRBJ1-4	TRBV7-9
CASSMGGLNTGELFF	TGTGCCAGCAGCATGGGGGGCCTCAACACCGGGGAGCTGTTTTTT	.	.	TRBJ2-2	TRBV5-4
CAPPVPGDFRYTF	TGTGCCCCCCCGGTGCCGGGGGACTTTCGCTACACCTTC	.	.	TRBJ1-2	TRBV10-3
CASSVAGEGYEQYF	TGTGCCAGCAGCGTAGCAGGGGAAGGCTACGAGCAGTACTTC	.	.	TRBJ2-7	TRBV9
CASSQDGLVTGELFF	TGCGCCAGCAGCCAAGACGGGTTAGTCACCGGGGAGCTGTTTTTT	once	.	TRBJ2-2	TRBV4-1
CAWIRGGTEAFF	TGTGCCTGGATACGGGGGGGAACTGAAGCTTTCTTT	.	.	TRBJ1-1	TRBV30
CASSRRTSAYEQYF	TGTGCCAGCAGTCGCCGGACTAGCGCGTACGAGCAGTACTTC	.	TRBD2	TRBJ2-7	TRBV28
CSVEGQGNIQYF	TGCAGCGTTGAAGGACAGGGAAACATTCAGTACTTC	.	TRBD1	TRBJ2-4	TRBV29-1
CASSEGYDFGTEAFF	TGTGCCAGCAGTGAGGGTTATGATTTTGGCACTGAAGCTTTCTTT	once	.	TRBJ1-1	TRBV27
CASSLLAGGGRNEQFF	TGTGCCAGCAGCTTACTAGCGGGAGGTGGTAGGAATGAGCAGTTCTTC	.	TRBD2	TRBJ2-1	TRBV7-3
CASSSGDYEQYF	TGTGCCAGCAGTTCGGGGGACTACGAGCAGTACTTC	.	.	TRBJ2-7	TRBV28
CSASLGVETQYF	TGCAGTGCTAGTTTAGGGGTCGAGACCCAGTACTTC	.	.	TRBJ2-5	TRBV20-1
CASSPDFRDTQYF	TGTGCCAGCTCACCAGACTTTCGGGATACGCAGTATTTT	.	.	TRBJ2-3	TRBV18
CATSLKWGVEDGYTF	TGTGCCACCTCCTTAAAGTGGGGGGTCGAGGATGGCTACACCTTC	.	.	TRBJ1-2	TRBV6-5
CASRRLAGASYEQYF	TGCGCCAGCAGAAGACTAGCGGGAGCCTCCTACGAGCAGTACTTC	.	TRBD2	TRBJ2-7	TRBV5-1
CASSVAGGGRETQYF	TGTGCCAGCAGCGTAGCAGGGGGCGGGCGAGAGACCCAGTACTTC	.	TRBD1	TRBJ2-5	TRBV9
CASSQVYDSDNEQFF	TGTGCCAGCAGCCAAGTCTACGACTCAGACAATGAGCAGTTCTTC	.	.	TRBJ2-1	TRBV3-1/TRBV3-2
CASSRDRYEQYF	TGCGCCAGCAGCCGCGACAGATACGAGCAGTACTTC	.	.	TRBJ2-7	TRBV4-3
CASSLARGTDTQYF	TGCGCCAGCAGCTTGGCCAGGGGCACAGATACGCAGTATTTT	.	.	TRBJ2-3	TRBV5-1
CASSYGPGMANTEAFF	TGTGCCAGCAGTTACGGACCAGGGATGGCGAACACTGAAGCTTTCTTT	.	.	TRBJ1-1	TRBV6-6